This T cell receptor beta chain was identified in a study of blood T cells in healthy people across ages. Using a J-beta primer mix together with a sample-barcoded 5' primer, a second PCR was run for 7 to 11 cycles. Through a template-switch adaptor with 12 random nucleotides, each cDNA molecule received a tag. TCRdb reprocessed the 5' RACE reads via MiXCR and lists one record per CDR3 protein. The table includes some 800,000 distinct CDR3 sequences, roughly 25% detected once. This clonotype was recorded a few times. The germline CDR1 and CDR2 sequences are SNHLY and FYNNEI. Trimming took 2 bases from V and 5 from J, leaving 15 bases between them. The CDR3 loop spans 15 amino acids. The same sample was also studied in work on T cells of mothers and their children. As that report states: Nine systemically healthy Caucasian donors: three mothers, six children.

The sequence came from a boy younger than 18 in good health. This chain connects TRBV2 to TRBJ2-5; D may be TRBD2 (6 bases). Sequencing was done on a sample of blood. The DNA of the CDR3 is TGTGCCAGCAGTGAAATTTCGAGAGGGAGGGAGACCCAGTACTTC. It codes for CASSEISRGRETQYF. Filled out from reference TRBV2 and TRBJ2-5, the complete variable domain reads EPEVTQTPSHQVTQMGQEVILRCVPISNHLYFYWYRQILGQKVEFLVSFYNNEISEKSEIFDDQFSVERPDGSNFTLKIRSTKLEDSAMYFCASSEISRGRETQYFGPGTRLLVL.